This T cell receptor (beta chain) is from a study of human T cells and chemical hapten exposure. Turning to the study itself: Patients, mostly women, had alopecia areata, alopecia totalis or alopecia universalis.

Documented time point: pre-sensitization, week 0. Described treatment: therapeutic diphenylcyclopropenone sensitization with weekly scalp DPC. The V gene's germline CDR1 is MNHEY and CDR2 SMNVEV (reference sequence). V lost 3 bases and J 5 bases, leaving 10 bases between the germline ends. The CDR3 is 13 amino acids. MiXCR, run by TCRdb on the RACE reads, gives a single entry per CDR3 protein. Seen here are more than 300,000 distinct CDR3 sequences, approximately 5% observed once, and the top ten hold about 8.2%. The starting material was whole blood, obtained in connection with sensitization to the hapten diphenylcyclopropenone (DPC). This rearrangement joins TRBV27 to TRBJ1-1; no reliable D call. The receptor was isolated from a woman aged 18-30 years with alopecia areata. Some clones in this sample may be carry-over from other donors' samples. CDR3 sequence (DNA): TGTGCCAGCAGTTTGACGAGGTGGACTGAAGCTTTCTTT. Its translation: CASSLTRWTEAFF.